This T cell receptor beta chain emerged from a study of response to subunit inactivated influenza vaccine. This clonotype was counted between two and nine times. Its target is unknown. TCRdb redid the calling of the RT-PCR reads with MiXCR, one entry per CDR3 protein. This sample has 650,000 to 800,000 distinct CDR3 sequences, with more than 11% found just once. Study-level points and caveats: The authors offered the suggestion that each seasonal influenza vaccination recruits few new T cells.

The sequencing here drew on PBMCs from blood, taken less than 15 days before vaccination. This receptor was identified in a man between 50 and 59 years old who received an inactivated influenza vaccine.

CDR3 protein: CASSLIGLTGGAGYEQYF. The CDR3 DNA reads TGTGCCAGCAGCTTAATTGGGCTAACAGGGGGCGCAGGCTACGAGCAGTACTTC. V and J are TRBV11-1 and TRBJ2-7; 9 bases match TRBD1. CDR3 size: 18 residues. The germline V gene encodes CDR1 SGHAT and CDR2 FQDESV (reference sequence). V gave up 2 bases and J gave up 3 bases; unmatched junction bases: 14.